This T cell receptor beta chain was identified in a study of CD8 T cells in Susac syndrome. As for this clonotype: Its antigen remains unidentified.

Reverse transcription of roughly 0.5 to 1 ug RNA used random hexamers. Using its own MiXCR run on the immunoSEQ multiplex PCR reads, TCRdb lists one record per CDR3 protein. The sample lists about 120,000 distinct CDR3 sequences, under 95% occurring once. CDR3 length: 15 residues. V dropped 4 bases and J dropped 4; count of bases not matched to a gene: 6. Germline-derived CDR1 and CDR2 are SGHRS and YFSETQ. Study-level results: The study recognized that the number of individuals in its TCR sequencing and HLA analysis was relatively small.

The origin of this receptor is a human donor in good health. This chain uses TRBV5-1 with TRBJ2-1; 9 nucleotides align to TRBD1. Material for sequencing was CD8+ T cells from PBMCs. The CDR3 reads CASSPGQGNYNEQFF. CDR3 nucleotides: TGCGCCAGCAGCCCGGGACAGGGAAATTACAATGAGCAGTTCTTC.